This is a list of T cell receptor beta chains from one sample in a study of Ad26.COV2.S vaccination and SARS-CoV-2 variants. Sequencing was performed with immunoSEQ multiplex PCR; in TCRdb, only in-frame clones are kept and a portion is missing. This table has some 450,000 clones, around 91% appearing once. This material consisted of peripheral blood, taken in a trial of Ad26.COV2.S vaccine versus placebo. These receptors came from a person between 18 and 59 years old who received the Ad26.COV2.S COVID-19 vaccine or a placebo. Each CDR3 is given with its conserved first and last residue. A D gene is named only where the DNA matches it firmly. Expanded clones are given a class, and other clones once, few, many or no size at all.

clone_size d_call j_call v_call cdr3_aa cdr3_nt
NA NA TRBJ2-3 TRBV4-2 CASSQLTDTQYF TGTGCCAGCAGCCAATTAACAGATACGCAGTATTTT
NA TRBD1 TRBJ1-1 TRBV11-2 CASTYKTTGATTEAFF TGTGCCAGCACCTACAAGACGACAGGGGCCACGACTGAAGCTTTCTTT
NA NA TRBJ2-1 TRBV21-1 CASSKCGTSYTSYNEQFF TGTGCCAGCAGCAAATGTGGGACTAGCTATACGTCCTACAATGAGCAGTTCTTC
NA TRBD2 TRBJ2-1 TRBV28 CASSPPRTSGMGNEQFF TGTGCCAGCAGTCCTCCCAGGACTAGCGGGATGGGGAATGAGCAGTTCTTC
NA TRBD2 TRBJ2-1 TRBV11-2 CASSLAGGYNEQFF TGTGCCAGCAGCTTGGCGGGAGGGTACAATGAGCAGTTCTTC
NA NA TRBJ2-2 TRBV2 CASRLGTTNTGELFF TGTGCCAGCAGGCTCGGGACAACGAACACCGGGGAGCTGTTTTTT
NA NA TRBJ1-2 TRBV24-1 CATSDWTDNNGYTF TGTGCCACCAGTGATTGGACAGACAATAATGGCTACACCTTC
NA NA TRBJ1-5 TRBV28 CASSPLDNQPQHF TGTGCCAGCAGTCCCTTGGATAATCAGCCCCAGCATTTT
NA NA TRBJ2-7 TRBV19 CASSPSRDPFYEQYF TGTGCCAGTAGTCCGTCACGGGACCCCTTCTACGAGCAGTACTTC
NA NA TRBJ1-1 TRBV6-5 CASSSDVYTEAFF TGTGCCAGCAGTTCGGATGTGTACACTGAAGCTTTCTTT
NA NA TRBJ2-5 TRBV30 CAWMRGETQYF TGTGCCTGGATGAGGGGAGAGACCCAGTACTTC
once TRBD2 TRBJ2-7 TRBV7-2 CASRRTSGRVYEQYF TGTGCCAGCAGAAGGACTAGCGGGAGGGTCTACGAGCAGTACTTC
NA NA TRBJ2-5 TRBV9 CASSVGVGRSLIETQYF TGTGCCAGCAGCGTAGGAGTGGGCCGTTCACTTATAGAGACCCAGTACTTC
NA TRBD1 TRBJ2-1 TRBV23-1 CASSQSGTGLLGGTYNEQFF TGCGCCAGCAGTCAGAGCGGGACAGGGTTGTTGGGTGGCACCTACAATGAGCAGTTCTTC
NA NA TRBJ1-1 TRBV19 CASGVGSGTSAFF TGTGCCAGTGGAGTGGGGTCCGGGACATCAGCTTTCTTT
NA TRBD2 TRBJ2-3 TRBV2 CASRRGGTRATDTQYF TGTGCCAGCAGAAGGGGGGGGACTAGAGCTACAGATACGCAGTATTTT
NA TRBD1 TRBJ1-2 TRBV9 CASSHDREGNYGYTF TGTGCCAGCAGTCATGACAGGGAAGGGAACTATGGCTACACCTTC
NA NA TRBJ2-3 TRBV24-1 CATSGAGSSGTDTQYF TGTGCCACCAGTGGGGCAGGGTCTAGTGGGACAGATACGCAGTATTTT
NA NA TRBJ2-1 TRBV28 CASSSGHNEQFF TGTGCCAGCAGTTCGGGGCACAATGAGCAGTTCTTC
once NA TRBJ1-5 TRBV10-3 CAAQEGVQPQHF TGTGCCGCCCAGGAAGGTGTTCAGCCCCAGCATTTT
NA TRBD2 TRBJ2-5 TRBV19 CASTRYPISLAGGGGETQYF TGTGCCAGTACCCGATACCCCATCAGTCTAGCGGGAGGCGGGGGGGAGACCCAGTACTTC
few TRBD1 TRBJ1-5 TRBV19 CASTAGGDQPQHF TGTGCCAGTACCGCAGGGGGGGATCAGCCCCAGCATTTT
NA NA TRBJ2-3 TRBV6-5 CASSYSGDTDTQYF TGTGCCAGCAGTTACTCGGGGGACACAGATACGCAGTATTTT
NA NA TRBJ2-3 TRBV28 CASSPNKGGADTQYF TGTGCCAGCAGTCCCAACAAGGGGGGAGCAGATACGCAGTATTTT
NA TRBD2 TRBJ2-7 TRBV7-3 CASSPGLAGDGGPEQYF TGTGCCAGCAGCCCGGGACTAGCGGGAGACGGGGGTCCCGAGCAGTACTTC
NA NA TRBJ2-7 TRBV12-3/TRBV12-4 CASSLDVGGSKNF TGTGCCAGCAGTTTAGACGTAGGAGGAAGTAAAAACTTC
NA TRBD2 TRBJ2-1 TRBV27 CASSFLPLSSGRSNEQFF TGTGCCAGCAGTTTTCTCCCTTTGTCTAGCGGGAGGAGCAATGAGCAGTTCTTC
once NA TRBJ2-3 TRBV27 CASKASLFGVLGTDTQYF TGTGCCAGCAAAGCATCGCTCTTCGGGGTGTTGGGCACAGATACGCAGTATTTT
NA NA TRBJ1-1 TRBV15 CATSRDNGGPAFF TGTGCCACCAGCAGAGATAACGGGGGGCCAGCTTTCTTT
NA NA TRBJ2-7 TRBV15 CATSRAGNSYEQYF TGTGCCACCAGCAGGGCGGGTAACTCCTACGAGCAGTACTTC
NA TRBD2 TRBJ2-7 TRBV4-1 CASSQPGTSYEQYF TGCGCCAGCAGCCAACCCGGGACTAGCTACGAGCAGTACTTC
few NA TRBJ1-6 TRBV7-9 CASSGTGTANSPLHF TGTGCCAGCAGCGGGACCGGGACGGCTAATTCACCCCTCCACTTT
NA NA TRBJ2-7 TRBV7-9 CASSLAVGEQYF TGTGCCAGCAGCTTAGCTGTGGGGGAGCAGTACTTC
NA NA TRBJ2-7 TRBV4-3 CASSQVRGYEQYF TGCGCCAGCAGCCAAGTCCGAGGCTACGAGCAGTACTTC
NA NA TRBJ2-7 TRBV10-3 CAIKDRDNPLYEQYF TGTGCCATCAAGGACCGGGACAACCCTCTCTACGAGCAGTACTTC
NA TRBD1 TRBJ1-2 TRBV7-6 CASSPSGQAISYGYTF TGTGCCAGCAGCCCAAGCGGACAGGCGATATCCTATGGCTACACCTTC
NA TRBD2 TRBJ2-3 TRBV19 CASSPGTSDTDTQYF TGTGCCAGTAGTCCAGGGACTAGCGACACAGATACGCAGTATTTT
NA NA TRBJ2-3 TRBV11-2 CASSLGLGTDTQYF TGTGCCAGCAGCTTAGGATTGGGCACAGATACGCAGTATTTT
NA NA TRBJ1-5 TRBV5-1 CASSREGNQPQHF TGCGCCAGCAGCAGGGAGGGCAATCAGCCCCAGCATTTT
NA NA TRBJ1-5 TRBV28 CASRMGVTVVNQPQHF TGTGCCAGCAGAATGGGGGTGACAGTCGTCAATCAGCCCCAGCATTTT
NA NA TRBJ1-5 TRBV15 CATSRGDGNQPQHF TGTGCCACCAGCAGAGGGGACGGGAATCAGCCCCAGCATTTT
few NA TRBJ2-7 TRBV27 CASSPSRSNYEQYF TGTGCCAGCAGTCCCTCGCGCTCCAACTACGAGCAGTACTTC
NA TRBD1 TRBJ1-1 TRBV19 CASSKLTGGARTEAFF TGTGCCAGTAGTAAACTGACAGGGGGCGCGAGGACTGAAGCTTTCTTT
NA NA TRBJ2-1 TRBV4-1 CASSQGTHNEQFF TGCGCCAGCAGCCAAGGAACGCACAATGAGCAGTTCTTC
NA NA TRBJ2-1 TRBV10-3 CAISFPGTFSYNEQFF TGTGCCATCAGCTTCCCCGGGACTTTCTCCTACAATGAGCAGTTCTTC
NA TRBD1 TRBJ2-7 TRBV5-1 CASSETGGTYEQYF TGCGCCAGCAGCGAGACAGGGGGCACCTACGAGCAGTACTTC
NA TRBD2 TRBJ2-1 TRBV11-3 CASSPRQAGGHNEQFF TGTGCCAGCAGCCCTAGACAAGCGGGAGGCCACAATGAGCAGTTCTTC
NA NA TRBJ1-2 TRBV18 CASSPADIHNYGYTF TGTGCCAGCTCGCCGGCGGACATTCATAACTATGGCTACACCTTC
NA TRBD1 TRBJ2-7 TRBV7-9 CASSSVRDSAYEQYF TGTGCCAGCAGCTCGGTCCGGGACAGCGCCTACGAGCAGTACTTC
NA TRBD1 TRBJ1-5 TRBV23-1 CASSQSTGVEDQPQHF TGCGCCAGCAGTCAGTCGACAGGGGTGGAAGATCAGCCCCAGCATTTT
NA NA TRBJ1-2 TRBV6-2/TRBV6-3 CASSYLETGSSGYTF TGTGCCAGCAGTTACCTCGAGACCGGCTCGAGTGGCTACACCTTC
few NA TRBJ2-7 TRBV7-9 CASSQGDGDYEQYF TGTGCCAGCAGCCAGGGCGACGGCGACTACGAGCAGTACTTC